The 18 T cell receptor beta chains given below trace back to one sample, sequenced in a study of technical replicates of blood from a handful of donors. Assay used: immunoSEQ multiplex PCR; TCRdb lists only in-frame clones, some missing. Of about 82,000 clones in the sample, about 93% were seen once. The material sequenced was T cells isolated from PBMCs. Receptor source: a human donor in good health.

V usage is TRBV5-1 and J usage is TRBJ2-1; tentatively, D is TRBD1 (6 bases). CDR3 length: 15 amino acids. Between the trimmed V and J ends, which lost 5 bases and 7 bases, there was a span of 19 bases. The V gene's germline CDR1 is SGHRS and CDR2 YFSETQ. Here the CDR3 reads CASRDIRDNINEQFF. The CDR3 nucleotides are TGCGCCAGCAGAGATATCCGGGACAATATAAATGAGCAGTTCTTC.

The chain employs TRBV29-1 and TRBJ2-7, with 7 nucleotides matching TRBD2. V lost 6 bases and J lost 0; bases outside the gene matches: 2. The CDR3 length is 12 residues. CDR1 is SQVTM, CDR2 ANQGSEA, per germline. The CDR3 spells CSVRLASYEQYF. The CDR3 nucleotides read TGCAGCGTCAGACTAGCCTCCTACGAGCAGTACTTC.

The chain joins TRBV14 to TRBJ1-1; 8 bases are shared with TRBD1. V trimming: 0 bases; J trimming: 6 bases; junction bases outside the gene matches: 6. CDR1 and CDR2 (germline): SGHDN, FVKESK. The length of the CDR3 is 15 residues. The CDR3 is CASSQDRDRGSEAFF. The CDR3 DNA follows: TGTGCCAGCAGCCAAGACCGAGACAGGGGATCTGAAGCTTTCTTT.

The chain uses TRBV28 and TRBJ2-1; D might be TRBD2 (6 bases). V lost 2 bases, J lost 7 bases, and 9 bases lay in between. Germline V lookup: CDR1 MDHEN, CDR2 SYDVKM. This CDR3 comprises 13 residues. The CDR3 reads CASSLGGLNEQFF. The CDR3 nucleotides read TGTGCCAGCAGTTTAGGGGGGTTAAATGAGCAGTTCTTC. The full variable domain, with the rest looked up from reference TRBV28 and TRBJ2-1, is DVKVTQSSRYLVKRTGEKVFLECVQDMDHENMFWYRQDPGLGLRLIYFSYDVKMKEKGDIPEGYSVSREKKERFSLILESASTNQTSMYLCASSLGGLNEQFFGPGTRLTVL.

CDR3 sequence: CASSRKEEYSDTQYF. The CDR3 nucleotides read TGTGCCAGCAGTCGGAAGGAGGAATACTCAGATACGCAGTATTTT. The chain uses TRBV5-4 and TRBJ2-3, with D possibly being TRBD2 (5 bases). The germline V and J ends were trimmed by 5 bases and 4 bases, with 17 bases remaining between them. The germline gives CDR1 SGHNT, CDR2 YYREEE (reference sequence). The CDR3 sequence is 15 residues long.

The chain is built from TRBV29-1 and TRBJ2-5, with D maybe TRBD2 (5 bases). This CDR3 has 12 residues. V shed 3 bases and J shed 4 bases, with 9 bases lying between them. The germline V gene has CDR1 SQVTM and CDR2 ANQGSEA. This CDR3 reads CSVDSAGETQYF. The CDR3 DNA reads as TGCAGCGTTGACTCTGCGGGAGAGACCCAGTACTTC.

The V call is TRBV2, the J call TRBJ1-5; weak D call: TRBD1 (6 bases). Trimming pared 1 base from V and 0 bases from J, leaving 13 bases between. CDR3 length equals 17 residues. Germline V gives CDR1 SNHLY, CDR2 FYNNEI. The CDR3 bases are TGTGCCAGCAGTGAAGTCCGTACAGGGTATAGCAATCAGCCCCAGCATTTT. Protein sequence: CASSEVRTGYSNQPQHF. Looking up the rest from reference TRBV2 and TRBJ1-5 gives the full variable domain: EPEVTQTPSHQVTQMGQEVILRCVPISNHLYFYWYRQILGQKVEFLVSFYNNEISEKSEIFDDQFSVERPDGSNFTLKIRSTKLEDSAMYFCASSEVRTGYSNQPQHFGDGTRLSIL.

The J gene is TRBJ1-1, the V gene TRBV5-1; D remains unclear. The germline CDR1 and CDR2 sequences are SGHRS and YFSETQ. V dropped 3 bases and J dropped 1 base, with 10 bases sitting between them. CDR3 length: 14 residues. CDR3 sequence reads: CASSYPGGNTEAFF. In DNA, the CDR3 is TGCGCCAGCAGCTACCCGGGAGGGAACACTGAAGCTTTCTTT.

CDR3 sequence (DNA): TGTGCCAGCAGCTCCTACAGCGGGAGTTTGAATGAGCAGTTCTTC. Amino acids: CASSSYSGSLNEQFF. V gene TRBV5-8 combines with J gene TRBJ2-1, with 8 positions matching TRBD2. This CDR3 spans 15 amino acids. V lost 3 bases, J lost 7 bases, and 9 bases stayed unmatched. Germline values: CDR1 SGHTS, CDR2 YDEGEE. Filled out from reference TRBV5-8 and TRBJ2-1, the complete variable domain reads EAGVTQSPTHLIKTRGQQATLRCSPISGHTSVYWYQQALGLGLQFLLWYDEGEERNRGNFPPRFSGRQFPNYSSELNVNALELEDSALYLCASSSYSGSLNEQFFGPGTRLTVL.

The chain joins TRBV25-1 to TRBJ1-1, with D maybe TRBD1 (5 bases). CDR1 and CDR2 (germline): MGHDK, SYGVNS. The germline V and J ends were trimmed by 7 bases and 1 base, with 10 bases remaining between them. The CDR3 has 13 residues. As DNA, the CDR3 is TGTGCCAGCATGGGGCAGGGGAACACTGAAGCTTTCTTT. Translated, it gives CASMGQGNTEAFF.

The CDR3 region has the DNA TGTGCCAGCAGTTCCTCCTACGCGACTAGCGGCTACGAGCAGTACTTC. Translating it yields CASSSSYATSGYEQYF. The chain couples TRBV27 to TRBJ2-7, with 9 positions matching TRBD2. Germline CDR1 reads MNHEY; CDR2 reads SMNVEV (reference sequence). The CDR3 has 16 amino acids. Trimming took 4 bases from V and 3 from J; bases not matched to a gene: 10.

The V gene is TRBV7-2, the J gene TRBJ2-2; 8 bases map to TRBD1. The CDR3 is 15 amino acids. Germline CDR1 and CDR2: SGHTA and FQGNSA. The trim removed 5 bases at V and 5 bases at J, leaving 7 bases unmatched. The CDR3 is CASSEWTGITGELFF. In nucleotides, the CDR3 is TGTGCCAGCAGCGAATGGACAGGGATAACCGGGGAGCTGTTTTTT.

The V gene is TRBV7-9, the J gene TRBJ2-3; TRBD2 is a possible D gene (6 bases). V was cut by 4 bases and J by 11 bases, with 10 bases left in between. The CDR3 runs to 11 residues. The germline CDR1 and CDR2 sequences are SEHNR and FQNEAQ (reference sequence). This CDR3 reads CASSYRERQYF. The DNA for the CDR3 is TGTGCCAGCAGCTACCGGGAGAGGCAGTATTTT.

The gene calls are TRBV10-3 and TRBJ2-7; 8 bases are shared with TRBD1. The CDR3 has 13 amino acids. J was trimmed by 2 bases and V by 8 bases; bases with no gene match: 5. Germline V gene sequence: CDR1 ENHRY, CDR2 SYGVKD. The chain's CDR3 is CAIQGQATYEQYF. The CDR3 nucleotides are TGTGCCATCCAGGGACAGGCAACCTACGAGCAGTACTTC.

V and J are TRBV19 and TRBJ2-3, with TRBD2 as a possible D gene (5 bases). CDR3 size: 17 residues. V was clipped by 3 bases and J by 0 bases, with 16 bases between them. Germline lookup yields CDR1 LNHDA and CDR2 SQIVND (reference sequence). CDR3 sequence: CASSIQLAASSTDTQYF. CDR3 DNA: TGTGCCAGTAGTATCCAGCTAGCAGCCTCTAGCACAGATACGCAGTATTTT.

This clone has a single count. The J gene is TRBJ2-3, the V gene TRBV10-3; D unclear. The CDR3 covers 12 residues. The V gene's germline CDR1 is ENHRY and CDR2 SYGVKD. The germline V and J ends were trimmed by 6 bases and 6 bases, with 10 bases remaining between them. This CDR3 is CAISDTGDTQYF. CDR3 DNA: TGTGCCATCAGCGACACTGGGGATACGCAGTATTTT.

The chain carries TRBV11-3 and TRBJ2-7, with a possible D match to TRBD2 (6 bases). The CDR3 has 16 residues. V lost 0 bases to trimming and J lost 3 bases, with 15 bases between them. Looked up from germline, CDR1 is SGHNT and CDR2 is YENEEA. The CDR3 is CASSLEVLAEGYEQYF. The CDR3 DNA follows: TGTGCCAGCAGCTTAGAAGTACTAGCAGAGGGCTACGAGCAGTACTTC.

The table lists this clone with many counts. The chain joins TRBV11-3 to TRBJ2-7; the D gene is possibly TRBD2 (5 bases). This CDR3 has 16 residues. Trimming cost V 0 bases and J 3 bases, with 15 bases left between them. In germline, CDR1 is SGHNT, CDR2 YENEEA. The CDR3 bases are TGTGCCAGCAGCTTAGATAATATGGGAGTGGGCTACGAGCAGTACTTC. Amino acids: CASSLDNMGVGYEQYF.